This is a list of T cell receptor beta chains from one sample in a study of blood T cell repertoires in COVID-19. Only in-frame clones appear in the TCRdb table, and some are missing; sequencing was by immunoSEQ multiplex PCR. The data hold roughly 21,000 clones, with under 90% observed a single time. The sequencing sample was made of peripheral blood. These receptors were taken from a human donor in a cohort sampled during active COVID-19. Each CDR3 is given with its conserved first and last residue. D genes are given only for firm matches. A clone size is listed for some rows: how often the clone was seen (once, few, many), or a class if it is expanded.

J gene	clone size	D gene	V gene	CDR3 protein	CDR3 DNA
TRBJ2-2	NA	NA	TRBV5-5	CASSPAGFAGELFF	TGTGCCAGCAGCCCCGCAGGGTTTGCCGGGGAGCTGTTTTTT
TRBJ2-1	NA	NA	TRBV15	CATSRDQGGSNEQFF	TGTGCCACCAGCAGAGATCAGGGAGGCTCCAATGAGCAGTTCTTC
TRBJ1-2	few	TRBD1	TRBV9	CASSVGGQGGDGYTF	TGTGCCAGCAGCGTAGGAGGACAGGGAGGCGATGGCTACACCTTC
TRBJ2-7	NA	NA	TRBV6-1	CASSERRQVQYEQYF	TGTGCCAGCAGTGAAAGGCGCCAGGTCCAATACGAGCAGTACTTC
TRBJ1-1	few	NA	TRBV3-1/TRBV3-2	CASSHRGGHGEAFF	TGTGCCAGCAGCCACCGGGGAGGGCACGGTGAAGCTTTCTTT
TRBJ1-2	NA	NA	TRBV9	CASSVDGRSNYGYTF	TGTGCCAGCAGCGTAGATGGCAGATCTAACTATGGCTACACCTTC
TRBJ1-1	NA	NA	TRBV5-5	CASSSTRTAYTEAFF	TGTGCCAGCAGCTCGACCCGGACAGCCTACACTGAAGCTTTCTTT
TRBJ2-7	NA	NA	TRBV6-5	CASKQGYEQYF	TGTGCCAGTAAACAGGGATACGAGCAGTACTTC
TRBJ1-1	NA	NA	TRBV14	CASSTRQVSLTEAFF	TGTGCCAGCAGCACCCGACAGGTTTCTCTCACTGAAGCTTTCTTT
TRBJ2-7	NA	TRBD1	TRBV5-6	CASSSTGGSLYEQYF	TGTGCCAGCAGCTCGACAGGGGGTTCCCTCTACGAGCAGTACTTC
TRBJ2-7	NA	NA	TRBV11-3	CASSQFQGLEQYF	TGTGCCAGCAGCCAGTTTCAGGGACTCGAGCAGTACTTC
TRBJ2-6	NA	TRBD2	TRBV7-9	CASRPGLAGGPGGANVLTF	TGTGCCAGCAGACCTGGGCTAGCGGGGGGCCCGGGCGGGGCCAACGTCCTGACTTTC
TRBJ1-4	NA	NA	TRBV5-1	CASSPGRAANEKLFF	TGCGCCAGCAGCCCTGGGAGGGCCGCTAATGAAAAACTGTTTTTT
TRBJ1-1	medium-sized	NA	TRBV2	CASSGGPTPNTEAFF	TGTGCCAGCAGTGGAGGGCCTACCCCTAACACTGAAGCTTTCTTT
TRBJ2-1	NA	TRBD2	TRBV13	CASSYRLAGGSSYNEQFF	TGTGCCAGCAGCTACAGACTAGCGGGGGGGAGCTCCTACAATGAGCAGTTCTTC
TRBJ2-5	NA	NA	TRBV27	CASSLEGWTETQYF	TGTGCCAGCAGTTTGGAGGGCTGGACGGAGACCCAGTACTTC
TRBJ2-2	NA	NA	TRBV15	CATSRDFLGGGSGELFF	TGTGCCACCAGCAGAGACTTCCTGGGCGGGGGCTCCGGGGAGCTGTTTTTT
TRBJ2-2	once	TRBD1	TRBV25-1	CASSASRGRRGTGELFF	TGTGCCAGCAGTGCGAGCAGGGGGCGACGGGGCACCGGGGAGCTGTTTTTT
TRBJ2-3	NA	NA	TRBV5-4	CASSLVGGQTDTQYF	TGTGCCAGCAGCTTGGTCGGCGGGCAAACAGATACGCAGTATTTT
TRBJ1-4	NA	NA	TRBV11-3	CASSSGRAGREKLFF	TGTGCCAGCAGCTCAGGGAGGGCCGGGCGGGAAAAACTGTTTTTT
TRBJ2-1	NA	TRBD2	TRBV10-3	CAINDSGGINEQFF	TGTGCCATCAACGATAGCGGGGGCATAAATGAGCAGTTCTTC
TRBJ2-1	NA	NA	TRBV19	CATQFEMGSWNEQFF	TGTGCCACCCAATTCGAAATGGGCTCTTGGAATGAGCAGTTCTTC
TRBJ2-1	NA	NA	TRBV2	CASSLSREQFF	TGTGCCAGCAGCCTTTCGAGGGAGCAGTTCTTC
TRBJ1-1	NA	NA	TRBV2	CAGKQDTEAFF	TGTGCCGGCAAACAGGACACTGAAGCTTTCTTT